This T cell receptor beta chain was retrieved from a study of T cell responses to AZD1222 COVID-19 vaccine. Overall study: Second doses that came at about 4 or about 12 weeks were put together.

A note on this clone: Its antigen is as yet unknown.

The method was immunoSEQ multiplex PCR; TCRdb's version includes in-frame clones alone and lacks a portion of them. The sample has some 150,000 clones; about 93% are singletons. Study-wide points: Repertoire samples came only from after the peak T cell response.

This TCR was sampled from an adult in good health. Sample: peripheral blood, taken on day 0 of AZD1222 vaccination.

CDR3 amino acids: CASSMGGNTIYF. The CDR3 nucleotides are TGTGCCAGCAGTATGGGCGGAAACACCATATATTTT. The gene calls are TRBV6-5 and TRBJ1-3; D remains ambiguous. The germline V gene encodes CDR1 MNHEY and CDR2 SVGAGI. V lost 5 bases to trimming and J lost 4 bases, with 6 bases between them. The CDR3 length is 12 residues.